This T cell receptor (beta chain) was captured by sequencing in a study of Tregs in tolerant kidney transplant recipients. CDR3 length equals 13 residues. The J segment lost 7 bases and the V segment lost 5 bases, leaving 4 bases of the junction unmatched. CDR1 and CDR2 from the germline V gene are LNHNV and YYDKDF (reference sequence). The study's findings and limits: Validation in larger populations is needed because few patients were studied. No direct test of biological reproducibility was done here.

TCRdb's table, derived via immunoSEQ multiplex PCR, lists solely in-frame clones and lacks some. The data show 50,000 or so clones, about 89% seen once. Unstimulated regulatory T cells (CD4+CD25+CD127-), CD4+CD25- non-regulatory cells, CD4 and CD8 cells were FACS-sorted from thawed PBMCs. Regulatory T cells were sorted from thawed PBMCs rested overnight at 37°C with 200 IU/ml IL-2. As to this clone: As yet, its antigen is unknown.

The chain has TRBV15 and TRBJ1-4, with 7 bases fitting TRBD1. The sequenced material came from Tregs from blood. The TCR was taken from a human donor in good health. CDR3 sequence reads: CATSDRAPEKLFF. DNA of the CDR3: TGTGCCACCAGCGACAGGGCCCCTGAAAAACTGTTTTTT.